This T cell receptor beta chain was captured in a study of CD8+CD57+ T cells in acquired aplastic anemia. Findings of the study overall: Patient and control CD8+ Simpson's diversity was not significantly different. There were roughly 28 CD8+ CDR3 sequences that occurred in both patients and controls.

Of note for this clonotype: Its target is unknown.

Germline loops: CDR1 SGHTA, CDR2 FQGTGA. V was cut by 3 bases and J by 6 bases, with 9 bases left in between. This CDR3 region has 14 residues. Genomic DNA, the template, was used for profiling of the TCR beta VDJ and CDR3. MiXCR, run by TCRdb on the reads, gives a single entry per CDR3 protein. In the table there are roughly 160,000 distinct CDR3 sequences, around 50% of which are singletons. CD8+CD57+ cell expansion, shown by flow cytometry, had occurred in the patients selected for sequencing. Severe acquired aplastic anemia affected all patients. The chain employs TRBV7-3 and TRBJ1-6, with D hard to call. The sequencing input was sorted CD4+, CD8+, or CD8+CD57+ T cells (not recorded which) from PBMCs. This receptor was identified in a human donor with aplastic anemia. The CDR3 spells CASSLDSGNSPLHF. CDR3 bases: TGTGCCAGCAGCTTGGATTCCGGTAATTCACCCCTCCACTTT.